The sequence of this TCR beta chain was determined in a study of cytomegalovirus exposure and HLA in healthy donors. General study points: Serostatus for CMV was the only available immune exposure information. About 87% or about 30% of the time was how often most TCR beta V segments were productive, according to an earlier analysis.

CDR3 length: 14 amino acids. Germline V lookup: CDR1 SGHAT, CDR2 FQNNGV. V was shortened by 2 bases and J by 4 bases, with 10 bases between the two germline ends. In regard to this clone: What it recognizes is unknown.

The study ran its PCR with 60 Vbeta and 13 Jbeta primers. Under the authors' procedure: There were around 80 million unique TCR beta chains by a later count, and some 10 million of them were shared. Profiling relied on immunoSEQ multiplex PCR, and the TCRdb table lists in-frame clones only, not all of them. The V and J calls and the clone size are those of that table, but D and trimming were determined from the DNA. The sample yields 130,000 to 150,000 clones, 60% to 80% seen once. The TCR comes from a woman aged 50 to 60 in good health and CMV-seronegative. The sample was PBMCs. V usage is TRBV11-2 and J usage is TRBJ2-3; D is ambiguous. Here the CDR3 reads CASSLSAAADTQYF. As DNA, the CDR3 is TGTGCCAGCAGCTTATCCGCGGCGGCAGATACGCAGTATTTT.